This entry lists 28 T cell receptor beta chains sequenced from one sample in a study of cytomegalovirus exposure and HLA in healthy donors. Both 60 Vbeta primers and 13 Jbeta primers went into the PCR. Clones were read by immunoSEQ multiplex PCR, and TCRdb kept only the in-frame ones, dropping some. The table lists roughly 150,000 clones, around 80% of them singletons. Sequencing input: PBMCs. These receptors came from a man younger than 35 in good health and CMV-seronegative.

For this clone: Lacking the conserved final phenylalanine or tryptophan, this CDR3 likely reflects a read error. The DNA is omitted, as the CDR3 cannot be located on it reliably, and the CDR3 follows TCRdb's listing. The chain joins TRBV1 to TRBJ1-5; TRBD1 was called by the table and not checked on the DNA. TRBV1 is tagged as a pseudogene. The CDR3 is made up of 16 amino acids, end residues included. The CDR3 is CTSSQGDRFSNQPQHL.

The rearrangement links TRBV28 to TRBJ2-3, with 14 bases identical to TRBD2. The CDR3 loop spans 17 amino acids. V trimming: 5 bases; J trimming: 4 bases; junction bases outside the gene matches: 8. CDR1 and CDR2 (germline): MDHEN, SYDVKM. This chain's CDR3 is CASSPGTSGSMADTQYF. CDR3 bases: TGTGCCAGCAGTCCGGGGACTAGCGGGAGCATGGCAGATACGCAGTATTTT. Combining the CDR3 with reference TRBV28 and TRBJ2-3 gives the whole variable domain DVKVTQSSRYLVKRTGEKVFLECVQDMDHENMFWYRQDPGLGLRLIYFSYDVKMKEKGDIPEGYSVSREKKERFSLILESASTNQTSMYLCASSPGTSGSMADTQYFGPGTRLTVL.

This chain links TRBV7-2 with TRBJ2-3, with 7 nucleotides matching TRBD2. The length of the CDR3 is 16 residues. V gave up 2 bases and J gave up 6 bases; unmatched junction bases: 11. Germline lookup yields CDR1 SGHTA and CDR2 FQGNSA. The CDR3: CASSLRGGRGADTQYF. In DNA, the CDR3 is TGTGCCAGCAGCTTACGGGGCGGGAGAGGGGCGGATACGCAGTATTTT. The full variable domain, with the rest looked up from reference TRBV7-2 and TRBJ2-3, is GAGVSQSPSNKVTEKGKDVELRCDPISGHTALYWYRQSLGQGLEFLIYFQGNSAPDKSGLPSDRFSAERTGGSVSTLTIQRTQQEDSAVYLCASSLRGGRGADTQYFGPGTRLTVL.

This clone has a handful of counts. The chain has TRBV29-1 and TRBJ1-2; D not resolved. Trimming stripped 2 bases from V and 0 bases from J, with 10 bases between. Per germline, CDR1 SQVTM and CDR2 ANQGSEA. This CDR3 is 14 amino acids long. The CDR3 loop reads CSVEPQKTNYGYTF. DNA for the CDR3: TGCAGCGTTGAACCGCAGAAAACTAACTATGGCTACACCTTC. Full variable domain (missing parts from reference TRBV29-1 and TRBJ1-2): SAVISQKPSRDICQRGTSLTIQCQVDSQVTMMFWYRQQPGQSLTLIATANQGSEATYESGFVIDKFPISRPNLTFSTLTVSNMSPEDSSIYLCSVEPQKTNYGYTFGSGTRLTVV.

The CDR3 coding sequence is TGTGCCAGCAGCTTAGAGTCTACTAGAAGTCTGGGAGAGCAGTACTTC. Amino acid sequence: CASSLESTRSLGEQYF. The rearrangement uses TRBV7-2 and TRBJ2-7, with D possibly being TRBD2 (5 bases). V lost 1 base, J lost 7 bases, and 20 bases lay in between. The CDR3 extends over 16 amino acids. From germline, CDR1 is SGHTA and CDR2 FQGNSA.

The chain is built from TRBV6-5 and TRBJ2-2, with D maybe TRBD1 (5 bases). Germline values: CDR1 MNHEY, CDR2 SVGAGI. The CDR3 is made up of 14 amino acids. The V gene lost 4 bases and the J gene lost 6 bases, with 12 bases spanning the gap. DNA of the CDR3: TGTGCCAGCAGTTCCCAGGGAATGGCCGGGGAGCTGTTTTTT. It yields the protein CASSSQGMAGELFF.

This clone has just a few counts. The V and J genes are TRBV6-4 and TRBJ2-2; D gene unclear. CDR1 MRHNA and CDR2 SNTAGT come from the germline V gene. With 0 bases removed from V and 6 bases from J, the gap between germline ends came to 8 bases. This CDR3 is built from 14 residues. The CDR3 DNA is TGTGCCAGCAGTGACTCCTTTGAGGCCGGGGAGCTGTTTTTT. Encoded protein: CASSDSFEAGELFF.

The gene calls are TRBV15 and TRBJ2-1; D remains ambiguous. Germline lookup yields CDR1 LNHNV and CDR2 YYDKDF (reference sequence). CDR3 length equals 14 residues. V gave up 1 base and J gave up 12 bases, with 16 bases separating them. CDR3: CATSRAAVQMTQFF. CDR3 in DNA: TGTGCCACCAGCAGAGCCGCGGTCCAAATGACGCAGTTCTTC.

The rearrangement joins TRBV9 to TRBJ2-7, with D perhaps matching TRBD2 (5 bases). Trimming left V 0 bases short and J 5 bases short, with 12 bases between. The CDR3 totals 14 residues. CDR1 is SGDLS and CDR2 is YYNGEE in the germline V gene. In DNA form, the CDR3 reads TGTGCCAGCAGCGTAGGGACTTGGGCCCACGAGCAGTACTTC. Translation gives CASSVGTWAHEQYF.

V usage is TRBV5-6 and J usage is TRBJ2-5, with a tentative D call TRBD1 (5 bases). The CDR3 spans 15 residues. Germline CDR1 is SGHDT and CDR2 is YYEEEE. V lost 3 bases, J lost 2 bases, and 14 bases lay in between. The CDR3 loop is CASSWGPGFQETQYF. The DNA for the CDR3 is TGTGCCAGCAGCTGGGGCCCAGGGTTTCAAGAGACCCAGTACTTC.

The gene calls are TRBV7-8 and TRBJ2-7; TRBD2 aligns across 11 bases. This CDR3 spans 15 amino acids. Per the germline V gene, CDR1 is SGHVS and CDR2 is FQNEAQ. J lost 10 bases, V lost 5 bases, and 13 bases had no gene match. The CDR3 is CASSTLRLAGYIQYF. DNA for the CDR3: TGTGCCAGCAGCACGCTTAGACTAGCGGGATATATTCAGTACTTC.

As to this clone: The sample has other DNA sequences that encode this CDR3 too. The V gene is TRBV27, the J gene TRBJ2-1; 7 nucleotides agree with TRBD2. V shed 6 bases, J shed 2 bases, and the junction held 13 bases outside the gene matches. CDR3 size: 17 residues. Germline V gives CDR1 MNHEY, CDR2 SMNVEV (reference sequence). For the CDR3, the DNA is TGTGCCAGCAGCTCAAGGGCGGGGGTGGGCCCCTACAATGAGCAGTTCTTC. It codes for CASSSRAGVGPYNEQFF.

The chain is built from TRBV28 and TRBJ1-6, with TRBD1 as a possible D gene (5 bases). With 3 bases removed from V and 9 bases from J, the gap between germline ends came to 15 bases. The CDR3 runs 15 residues. From germline, CDR1 is MDHEN and CDR2 SYDVKM. The CDR3 sequence is CASSFSQGRGSPLHF. CDR3 nucleotide sequence: TGTGCCAGCAGTTTCAGTCAGGGAAGGGGTTCACCCCTCCACTTT.

The rearrangement uses TRBV14 and TRBJ2-1; 7 nucleotides line up with TRBD2. CDR1 is SGHDN and CDR2 is FVKESK in the germline V gene. With V trimmed by 4 bases and J by 8 bases, 8 bases remained unmatched. This CDR3 has 14 residues. The CDR3 DNA follows: TGTGCCAGCAGCCCCGCGGGAGTCTGGGATGAGCAGTTCTTC. Encoded protein: CASSPAGVWDEQFF.

V is TRBV19 and J is TRBJ1-1; possibly TRBD1 for D (6 bases). The CDR3 is made up of 15 amino acids. Trimming left V 4 bases short and J 1 base short, with 13 bases between. CDR1 and CDR2 (germline): LNHDA, SQIVND (reference sequence). The CDR3: CASSTSTGSNTEAFF. The CDR3 DNA follows: TGTGCCAGTAGTACCAGTACAGGGTCGAACACTGAAGCTTTCTTT.

V and J are TRBV13 and TRBJ2-5; D possibly corresponds to TRBD2 (6 bases). CDR1 and CDR2 (germline): PRHDT, FYEKMQ (reference sequence). The CDR3 runs to 14 residues. With 5 bases removed from V and 2 bases from J, the gap between germline ends came to 12 bases. CDR3: CASSLGGIQETQYF. The CDR3 DNA sequence: TGTGCCAGCAGCCTCGGGGGTATACAAGAGACCCAGTACTTC. The entire variable domain, with the rest obtained from reference TRBV13 and TRBJ2-5, is as follows: AAGVIQSPRHLIKEKRETATLKCYPIPRHDTVYWYQQGPGQDPQFLISFYEKMQSDKGSIPDRFSAQQFSDYHSELNMSSLELGDSALYFCASSLGGIQETQYFGPGTRLLVL.

This rearrangement joins TRBV28 to TRBJ1-2; 8 nucleotides agree with TRBD1. Per germline, CDR1 MDHEN and CDR2 SYDVKM. The ends lost 5 bases at V and 1 base at J; junction bases unmatched: 9. This CDR3 is 16 amino acids long. CDR3 amino acids: CASSVGQGAYNYGYTF. The CDR3 nucleotides are TGTGCCAGCAGTGTCGGACAGGGCGCCTATAACTATGGCTACACCTTC.

The CDR3 DNA reads as TGTGCCAGCAGCGGTCGAGAAGCGGGGTACAATGAGCAGTTCTTC. Its protein product is CASSGREAGYNEQFF. The V gene is TRBV5-6, the J gene TRBJ2-1; TRBD2 aligns across 7 bases. Germline CDR1 reads SGHDT; CDR2 reads YYEEEE. This CDR3 spans 15 amino acids. J gave up 4 bases and V 4 bases, and 8 bases lay outside the gene matches.

This chain uses TRBV19 with TRBJ1-2; weak D call: TRBD1 (5 bases). In germline, CDR1 is LNHDA, CDR2 SQIVND (reference sequence). This CDR3 spans 14 amino acids. V lost 9 bases and J lost 4, with 18 bases in between. The CDR3: CASTKVTGGYGYTF. The CDR3 DNA reads TGTGCCAGCACTAAGGTTACGGGGGGCTATGGCTACACCTTC.

The sample holds a few counts of this clone. V and J are TRBV5-5 and TRBJ2-7; D unclear. Germline assignment: CDR1 SGHKS and CDR2 YYEKEE (reference sequence). This CDR3 has 15 amino acids. Deletions cut 4 bases from V and 0 bases from J, with 14 bases between. The CDR3 spells CASSLDSYSSYEQYF. DNA of the CDR3: TGTGCCAGCAGCCTCGACTCATATAGCTCCTACGAGCAGTACTTC.

The chain employs TRBV5-1 and TRBJ1-5, with 7 bases lining up with TRBD1. This CDR3 comprises 15 residues. V was pared by 3 bases and J by 0 bases, with 3 bases of the junction left unmatched. Germline-derived CDR1 and CDR2 are SGHRS and YFSETQ. Here the CDR3 reads CASSSTGASNQPQHF. Written as DNA, the CDR3 is TGCGCCAGCAGCTCCACAGGGGCTAGCAATCAGCCCCAGCATTTT.

CDR3 amino acids: CASSRDSSSYEQYF. CDR3 DNA: TGTGCCAGCAGCCGGGACTCGAGCTCCTACGAGCAGTACTTC. The V and J genes are TRBV7-2 and TRBJ2-7; a possible D gene is TRBD2 (6 bases). The CDR3 is made up of 14 amino acids. CDR1 is SGHTA and CDR2 is FQGNSA in the germline V gene. Trimming shortened V by 5 bases and J by 0 bases, and 11 bases separated the two germline ends. Drawing the rest from reference TRBV7-2 and TRBJ2-7, the complete variable domain is GAGVSQSPSNKVTEKGKDVELRCDPISGHTALYWYRQSLGQGLEFLIYFQGNSAPDKSGLPSDRFSAERTGGSVSTLTIQRTQQEDSAVYLCASSRDSSSYEQYFGPGTRLTVT.

The chain carries TRBV28 and TRBJ2-3; TRBD1 is a possible D gene (6 bases). Germline V gives CDR1 MDHEN, CDR2 SYDVKM. Between the trimmed V and J ends, which lost 10 bases and 1 base, there was a span of 12 bases. This CDR3 region has 13 residues. The chain's CDR3 is CAIRGTGTDTQYF. The CDR3 DNA sequence: TGTGCCATAAGGGGGACGGGCACAGATACGCAGTATTTT.

The chain uses TRBV18 and TRBJ2-3; 10 nucleotides match TRBD1. The CDR3 length is 15 residues. The J segment lost 3 bases and the V segment lost 2 bases, leaving 2 bases of the junction unmatched. Per germline, CDR1 KGHSH and CDR2 LQKENI. As DNA, the CDR3 is TGTGCCAGCTCACCAGAGGGACAGGGGACAGATACGCAGTATTTT. Amino acid sequence: CASSPEGQGTDTQYF.

This chain connects TRBV19 to TRBJ2-1, with 8 bases lining up with TRBD1. The V and J ends lost 3 bases and 9 bases, in that order; junction bases with no gene match: 10. The germline CDR1 and CDR2 sequences are LNHDA and SQIVND (reference sequence). This CDR3 spans 15 amino acids. The CDR3 loop reads CASSMAASGGSEQFF. CDR3 nucleotide sequence: TGTGCCAGTAGTATGGCGGCCTCAGGGGGCTCTGAGCAGTTCTTC.

The V and J genes are TRBV28 and TRBJ1-1; D is uncertain. The CDR3 is 16 residues long. V was cut by 1 base and J by 1 base, with 13 bases left in between. The germline V gene encodes CDR1 MDHEN and CDR2 SYDVKM. The DNA of the CDR3 is TGTGCCAGCAGTTTATTAGGGTGGAGCGGGAACACTGAAGCTTTCTTT. It specifies CASSLLGWSGNTEAFF.

In DNA form, the CDR3 reads TGTGCCAGCATCCGGACTAGCGGGAAACCCCCCGCCTACAATGAGCAGTTCTTC. Translating gives CASIRTSGKPPAYNEQFF. This rearrangement joins TRBV2 to TRBJ2-1; 12 bases are a match to TRBD2. This CDR3 contains 18 residues. After removal of 7 bases from V and 2 bases from J, the junction contained 12 bases not matched to a gene. In germline, CDR1 is SNHLY, CDR2 FYNNEI.

This chain links TRBV5-1 with TRBJ2-2; D may be TRBD2 (6 bases). Germline V CDR1 and CDR2: SGHRS, YFSETQ. V lost 8 bases, J lost 0 bases, and 11 bases lay in between. The CDR3 length is 14 residues. CDR3 sequence reads: CASIAATNTGELFF. CDR3 nucleotide sequence: TGCGCCAGTATAGCGGCGACGAACACCGGGGAGCTGTTTTTT. Full variable domain (outside the CDR3, taken from reference TRBV5-1 and TRBJ2-2): KAGVTQTPRYLIKTRGQQVTLSCSPISGHRSVSWYQQTPGQGLQFLFEYFSETQRNKGNFPGRFSGRQFSNSRSEMNVSTLELGDSALYLCASIAATNTGELFFGEGSRLTVL.